Listed below are T cell receptor beta chains from one sample, sequenced in a study of siplizumab effects on memory and regulatory T cells. Some clones are missing from TCRdb's copy, which holds only in-frame ones; the method was immunoSEQ multiplex PCR. Counted here are about 110,000 clones, about 91% occurring once; the ten biggest clones make up 0.65% to 0.9%. Material for sequencing was Tregs sorted from blood. All receptors derive from a human donor in good health. CDR3s include the opening cysteine and the closing phenylalanine or tryptophan. The order of the fields is V gene, J gene, D gene, clone size, CDR3 protein, CDR3 DNA. The D gene is left open where the match is weak. Not all rows give a size; the values are once, few, many and, for expanded clones, a class.

TRBV7-2,TRBJ1-5,-,-,CASSLVLRQPQHF,TGTGCCAGCAGCTTAGTCCTGCGTCAGCCCCAGCATTTT
TRBV29-1,TRBJ2-5,-,-,CSVVRTARETQYF,TGCAGCGTTGTCCGGACAGCACGCGAGACCCAGTACTTC
TRBV20-1,TRBJ1-2,-,-,CSADQFDGYTF,TGCAGTGCAGATCAGTTTGATGGCTACACCTTC
TRBV7-3,TRBJ2-5,TRBD2,once,CASSLSGRGQETQYF,TGTGCCAGCAGCTTGAGCGGGAGGGGACAAGAGACCCAGTACTTC
TRBV2,TRBJ1-2,TRBD1,-,CASSQTGDGYTF,TGTGCCAGCAGTCAGACAGGGGATGGCTACACCTTC
TRBV6-5,TRBJ1-1,-,-,CASSVWGNTEAFF,TGTGCCAGCAGTGTCTGGGGCAACACTGAAGCTTTCTTT
TRBV5-1,TRBJ2-3,-,-,CASSLSADTQYF,TGCGCCAGCAGCTTGTCCGCAGATACGCAGTATTTT
TRBV11-3,TRBJ2-2,-,-,CASSLGRGHTGELFF,TGTGCCAGCAGCTTAGGAAGGGGTCACACCGGGGAGCTGTTTTTT
TRBV6-1,TRBJ2-5,-,-,CASSEVGGHGMETQYF,TGTGCCAGCAGTGAAGTCGGCGGACATGGCATGGAGACCCAGTACTTC
TRBV9,TRBJ1-3,-,-,CASSSISGTNTIYF,TGTGCCAGCAGCTCGATATCGGGAACAAACACCATATATTTT